Below, 11 T cell receptor beta chains from the same sample are listed, as sequenced in a study of blood T cells in healthy people across ages (dated by TCRdb to 2014 to 2015). Library generation was performed with 5' RACE. TCRdb names Illumina HiSeq 2500 as the instrument used. A second PCR of roughly 7 to 11 cycles was performed with a sample-barcoded 5' primer and a J-beta primer mix. TCRdb trimmed the raw reads at Q25, called clones with MiXCR and kept productive beta chains. Duplicate CDR3 protein sequences are folded into a single record with the most common DNA and genes. This sample is represented by almost 1 million distinct CDR3 sequences; 45% to 60% of them were singletons. About 21% of the sample is in the top ten clones. The material sequenced was blood. The receptors come from a woman in her sixties in good health.

The chain links TRBV20-1 to TRBJ1-5; 7 bases are shared with TRBD1. This CDR3 has 16 residues. In germline, CDR1 is DFQATT, CDR2 SNEGSKA (reference sequence). V shed 6 bases, J shed 1 base, and the junction held 12 bases outside the gene matches. The CDR3 here is CSAKVAQGGSNQPQHF. The CDR3, as DNA: TGCAGTGCCAAAGTAGCGCAGGGGGGAAGCAATCAGCCCCAGCATTTT.

This clonotype occurred a few times. This chain links TRBV4-1 with TRBJ2-5; a weak D match, TRBD2 (7 bases). The CDR3 loop spans 16 amino acids. The germline CDR1 and CDR2 sequences are MGHRA and YSYEKL. With 1 base removed from V and 2 bases from J, the gap between germline ends came to 14 bases. This CDR3 is CASSQGVRGGQETQYF. The CDR3 nucleotides are TGCGCCAGCAGCCAAGGTGTAAGGGGGGGACAAGAGACCCAGTACTTC.

A single count supports this clonotype. In DNA form, the CDR3 reads TGTGCCAGCAGCTTGGAGGGACTCAACATAGATACGCAGTATTTT. This sequence encodes CASSLEGLNIDTQYF. The V and J genes are TRBV7-2 and TRBJ2-3, with D possibly matching TRBD2 (6 bases). Trimming stripped 3 bases from V and 5 bases from J, with 15 bases between. The CDR3 totals 15 residues. CDR1 is SGHTA and CDR2 is FQGNSA in the germline V gene.

In this sample, this clonotype turned up a few times. This chain links TRBV29-1 with TRBJ2-1; possible D gene TRBD2, 6 bases. Germline assignment: CDR1 SQVTM and CDR2 ANQGSEA. This CDR3 spans 16 amino acids. V was shortened by 2 bases and J by 1 base, with 15 bases between the two germline ends. CDR3 sequence (DNA): TGCAGCGTTGAAACCCTCTCCGGGGGATCCTACAATGAGCAGTTCTTC. Protein: CSVETLSGGSYNEQFF.

The chain uses TRBV29-1 and TRBJ2-4, with 10 bases that match TRBD2. This CDR3 is 15 amino acids long. V shed 3 bases, J shed 10 bases, and the junction held 12 bases outside the gene matches. Germline V gene data show CDR1 as SQVTM and CDR2 as ANQGSEA. The CDR3 DNA is TGCAGCGTTGATGTTGCGGCTAGCGGGAGTGGTATTCAGTACTTC. Amino acids: CSVDVAASGSGIQYF.

The CDR3 here is CASSPPVGRATDTQYF. The CDR3 DNA reads as TGTGCCAGCAGCCCCCCTGTAGGTAGAGCCACAGATACGCAGTATTTT. V gene TRBV7-9 combines with J gene TRBJ2-3; D is unresolved. Germline V gene sequence: CDR1 SEHNR, CDR2 FQNEAQ (reference sequence). V was trimmed by 5 bases and J by 2 bases, leaving 17 bases between them. The CDR3 covers 16 residues.

This clonotype was seen a handful of times. The gene calls are TRBV12-3 or TRBV12-4 and TRBJ2-6; a weak D match, TRBD2 (6 bases). CDR3 length: 17 residues. The V end lost 6 bases, the J end lost 0 bases, and 15 bases lay between the germline ends. The CDR3 is CASRRSGLSSGANVLTF. DNA for the CDR3: TGTGCCAGCAGGAGAAGCGGGCTAAGCTCTGGGGCCAACGTCCTGACTTTC.

The chain recombines TRBV28 with TRBJ2-7; D call uncertain. The V gene lost 8 bases and the J gene lost 3 bases, with 11 bases spanning the gap. This CDR3 is built from 12 residues. Germline V gene lookup returns CDR1 MDHEN and CDR2 SYDVKM. In DNA, the CDR3 is TGTGCCAGCGGTAACAAGGACTACGAGCAGTACTTC. Translation: CASGNKDYEQYF.

This clonotype was detected only once. The chain links TRBV27 to TRBJ1-6; D is undetermined. V was clipped by 2 bases and J by 0 bases, with 8 bases between them. This CDR3 region has 16 residues. The germline gives CDR1 MNHEY, CDR2 SMNVEV (reference sequence). This CDR3 reads CASSLRRNSYNSPLHF. Here the CDR3 DNA reads TGTGCCAGCAGTTTAAGGAGGAACTCCTATAATTCACCCCTCCACTTT.

The chain couples TRBV20-1 to TRBJ1-2; 7 bases are a match to TRBD1. This CDR3 has 13 residues. Trimming took 5 bases from V and 8 from J; bases not matched to a gene: 11. The germline CDR1 and CDR2 sequences are DFQATT and SNEGSKA (reference sequence). DNA for the CDR3: TGCAGTGCTGTTGGGACAGCTCAGGTCGGCTACACCTTC. It encodes CSAVGTAQVGYTF.

J is TRBJ2-5 and V is TRBV29-1; D call uncertain. Trimming pared 5 bases from V and 1 base from J, leaving 14 bases between. The CDR3 extends over 14 amino acids. Germline V lookup: CDR1 SQVTM, CDR2 ANQGSEA. The CDR3 is CSVPPLSSQETQYF. The CDR3 coding sequence is TGCAGCGTTCCCCCCCTAAGCTCCCAAGAGACCCAGTACTTC.